This T cell receptor (beta chain) was sequenced during a study of identical twins. The ends were cut back, 1 base at V and 0 bases at J, with 7 bases in the middle. Germline-derived CDR1 and CDR2 are SGDLS and YYNGEE. This CDR3 comprises 14 residues. MiXCR was run by TCRdb on the 5' RACE reads, yielding one entry per CDR3 protein. The sample contains roughly 750,000 distinct CDR3 sequences, around 20% of which appear only once. The sample holds a few counts of this clonotype. This same sample was also taken into another study, of T cells expressing NK-cell markers. That paper notes: The study found these clonotypes also leading the CD3+CD56-NKG2C+ fraction in four donors.

The source of this sequence is a young woman in good health. Sequenced input: PBMCs. The chain links TRBV9 to TRBJ1-2, with D unresolved. The chain's CDR3 is CASSVTSANYGYTF. In nucleotides, the CDR3 is TGTGCCAGCAGCGTAACGTCAGCTAACTATGGCTACACCTTC.